This passage covers 10 T cell receptor beta chains from one sample sequenced in a study of blood T cell repertoires in COVID-19. TCRdb's copy holds only in-frame clones and misses some; the assay was immunoSEQ multiplex PCR. Counted here are about 250,000 clones, 88% occurring once; the ten biggest clones make up over 1.2%. The specimen sequenced was peripheral blood. These receptors all stem from an elderly man with acute or convalescent COVID-19.

This chain connects TRBV7-3 to TRBJ2-1; 8 nucleotides agree with TRBD1. V dropped 3 bases and J dropped 7; count of bases not matched to a gene: 8. Germline assignment: CDR1 SGHTA and CDR2 FQGTGA. The CDR3 spans 15 residues. As DNA, the CDR3 is TGTGCCAGCAGCTTCTCCCGGACAGGGCAGAATGAGCAGTTCTTC. Amino acid sequence: CASSFSRTGQNEQFF. The full variable domain, its missing parts supplied by reference TRBV7-3 and TRBJ2-1, is GAGVSQTPSNKVTEKGKYVELRCDPISGHTALYWYRQSLGQGPEFLIYFQGTGAADDSGLPNDRFFAVRPEGSVSTLKIQRTERGDSAVYLCASSFSRTGQNEQFFGPGTRLTVL.

This clone was detected once. The rearrangement joins TRBV9 to TRBJ2-2, with D perhaps matching TRBD1 (5 bases). Trimming removed 4 bases from V and 4 bases from J, with 23 bases in between. Germline assignment: CDR1 SGDLS and CDR2 YYNGEE. CDR3 size: 18 residues. DNA for the CDR3: TGTGCCAGCAGCCAGGACGTGGGGCTCCCCTCGGGCACCGGGGAGCTGTTTTTT. It translates to CASSQDVGLPSGTGELFF.

This clone is a singleton in its sample. The chain uses TRBV28 and TRBJ2-2; D possibly corresponds to TRBD2 (6 bases). Germline CDR1 reads MDHEN; CDR2 reads SYDVKM. Trimming pared 7 bases from V and 6 bases from J, leaving 21 bases between. This CDR3 has 16 amino acids. The CDR3 DNA reads as TGTGCCAGCACTCTATTGGGGAGGAACCACCCCGGGGAGCTGTTTTTT. Protein product: CASTLLGRNHPGELFF.

The V gene is TRBV5-6, the J gene TRBJ2-1, with 10 bases matching TRBD1. CDR3 length: 15 amino acids. Germline CDR1 SGHDT, CDR2 YYEEEE. Trimming at V came to 3 bases and at J to 5 bases, leaving 5 bases not matched to a gene. The CDR3 loop reads CASSSGTGVNNEQFF. CDR3 sequence (DNA): TGTGCCAGCAGCTCCGGGACAGGGGTTAACAATGAGCAGTTCTTC.

This CDR3 reads CASSLYISGDSPLHF. CDR3 DNA: TGTGCCAGCAGCTTATATATAAGCGGTGATTCACCCCTCCACTTT. V is TRBV7-6 and J is TRBJ1-6; no definite D call. Trimming cost V 2 bases and J 8 bases, with 13 bases left between them. CDR3 length equals 15 residues. The germline gives CDR1 SGHVS, CDR2 FNYEAQ.

The chain recombines TRBV2 with TRBJ1-1; TRBD1 matches 7 bases. The CDR3 runs to 14 residues. Germline V gives CDR1 SNHLY, CDR2 FYNNEI. The V and J ends lost 6 bases and 5 bases, in that order; junction bases with no gene match: 9. The CDR3: CASSSNRGITEAFF. CDR3 in DNA: TGTGCCAGCAGCTCTAACAGGGGAATTACTGAAGCTTTCTTT.

V and J are TRBV3-1 (or the pseudogene TRBV3-2) and TRBJ2-3; 8 bases match TRBD1. CDR3 length: 16 amino acids. The J segment lost 9 bases and the V segment lost 1 base, leaving 12 bases of the junction unmatched. The germline gives CDR1 LGHDT, CDR2 YNNKEL (reference sequence). CDR3 sequence (DNA): TGTGCCAGCAGCCAAGTTGGGGACAGGCCATCATCGACGCAGTATTTT. It yields the protein CASSQVGDRPSSTQYF.

The chain couples TRBV2 to TRBJ1-5; D is ambiguous. Germline CDR1 SNHLY, CDR2 FYNNEI. The CDR3 runs 12 residues. Deletions cut 4 bases from V and 5 bases from J, with 6 bases between. CDR3 residues: CASSAVDQPQHF. CDR3 DNA: TGTGCCAGCAGTGCTGTTGATCAGCCCCAGCATTTT.

The chain combines TRBV18 with TRBJ2-7; TRBD2 aligns across 11 bases. This CDR3 region has 15 residues. Germline assignment: CDR1 KGHSH and CDR2 LQKENI. V gave up 3 bases and J gave up 4 bases; unmatched junction bases: 5. The CDR3: CASSPTTSGEYEQYF. DNA of the CDR3: TGTGCCAGCTCACCGACGACTAGCGGGGAATACGAGCAGTACTTC.

The chain couples TRBV4-1 to TRBJ2-3; 7 bases match TRBD1. After removal of 2 bases from V and 2 bases from J, the junction contained 19 bases not matched to a gene. Germline-derived CDR1 and CDR2 are MGHRA and YSYEKL. This CDR3 contains 20 residues. This CDR3 is CASSQPSSRTRDRLTDTQYF. Here the CDR3 DNA reads TGCGCCAGCAGCCAACCTTCCTCGAGGACCCGGGACAGACTCACAGATACGCAGTATTTT.